This TCR beta chain was captured in a study of T cells in Graves' hyperthyroidism and ophthalmopathy (dated 2019 in TCRdb). Context from the whole study: Peripheral blood was collected at initial diagnosis, before any treatment. To identify TCR V-J signatures that set the groups apart, the researchers used a discovery cohort of 90 to 100 patients, made up of under 45 with Graves' ophthalmopathy and some 56 with stable Graves' hyperthyroidism. An independent validation cohort of around 19 hyperthyroidism patients and about 16 patients who later progressed to ophthalmopathy tested prospective prediction of ophthalmopathy. For training and testing, the 95 to 100 patients in the discovery cohort were randomly divided in a 7:3 ratio. In addition, the study compared T-cell repertoires in thyroid tissue and in blood from about 6 Graves' hyperthyroidism patients. Once sampling was done, hyperthyroidism patients were given methimazole at a starting dose of 30 mg daily, whereas ophthalmopathy patients were given high-dose intravenous methylprednisolone. TCR Vbeta CDR3 sequencing of 120 to 150 peripheral blood samples (roughly 41 ophthalmopathy, some 75 hyperthyroidism and some 17 progressor patients) is reported in the paper. Study-level results and caveats: Most expanded thyroid clonotypes (frequency above 0.001) were also detected in blood, a finding suggesting that blood repertoires may reflect thyroid immune responses. In validation, progression to ophthalmopathy was predicted by the model with roughly 71% sensitivity and roughly 72% specificity, a median of roughly 6 months before onset. Ophthalmopathy was separated from stable hyperthyroidism by a 13 V-J signature model, with approximately 86% sensitivity and about 81% specificity obtained in cross-validation and 80%/75% obtained in testing. No statistical method was used to fix the sample size in advance, and group allocation was not hidden from the investigators.

At least ten counts were recorded for this clonotype. Its antigen target is currently unknown. The input lacks base qualities; no much larger clone sits a single base away. Stable Graves' hyperthyroidism was defined as the absence of progression to ophthalmopathy over 18 months of follow-up. Hyperthyroidism patients were aged 18 to 65 years and newly diagnosed, with disease duration of less than 2 months. Patients with uncontrolled infections, other autoimmune diseases, pregnancy or lactation were excluded. Diagnoses relied on clinical symptoms, serum thyroxine and TRAb, thyroid ultrasound and orbital computed tomography. PBMCs were separated from over 9 ml of fresh peripheral blood using Ficoll-Paque density gradient centrifugation. Trizol reagent was used to extract total RNA, and RNA quality was then checked on an Agilent 2100 Bioanalyzer. The germline V gene (reference sequence) supplies CDR1 GTSNPN and CDR2 SVGIG. V loses 3 bases, J loses 5 bases, and the germline ends lie 20 bases apart. The CDR3 has 15 amino acids, counting the end cysteine and phenylalanine. Here the CDR3 DNA is all that survives: 45 bases in frame from base 1.

The TCR beta CDR3 regions were amplified from RNA transcripts. For the first round of RT-PCR on the TCR CDR3, the HTBI primer set was used together with the Qiagen OneStep RT-PCR kit. Libraries were constructed in a second round of multiplex PCR, after which size selection and purification were carried out. The libraries were sequenced on an Illumina HiSeq2000 using paired-end 100 bp reads. Turning to the authors' computational methods: Raw data were processed with SOAPnuke, discarding reads with adapters, uncalled bases, mean Phred below 15, or no exact constant-primer or identifier match. COPE v1.2.5 was used to merge high-quality paired reads, and clonotypes were defined as unique nucleotide sequences. Clonotypes were aligned to IMGT TRBV, TRBD and TRBJ reference segments using MiTCR v1.1. Only V-J combinations with frequency above 0.0001, covering 99% to 99.2% of repertoires, were analysed. The TCS score was defined as the ratio of F50 (clonal expansion) to E x V (chaos), calculated using BLOSUM62-based TCRdist between CDR3 peptides within each V-J. Welch's t-statistics and random forest reduced fewer than 600 V-J features to 13, which were used in a naive Bayes classifier (R e1071). Using fastp at Q25 and MiXCR, TCRdb reprocessed the public reads and kept productive beta chains. Entries are consolidated by CDR3 protein sequence, retaining the most common genes and DNA. TCRdb, not the original authors, processed these V and J calls. The sample table records a few hundred thousand distinct CDR3 sequences; less than 15% of these occur just once. The leading ten clones occupy about 15% of the sample.

What was sequenced was blood. The sequence is built from TRBV30 and TRBJ2-7, and perhaps TRBD1 as D gene, on 6 matching bases. The clonotype comes from a middle-aged woman with Graves' hyperthyroidism. The CDR3 amino acid sequence is: CAWSQTGARGHEQYF. The DNA sequence reads TGTGCCTGGAGCCAGACTGGGGCCAGGGGCCACGAGCAGTACTTC.